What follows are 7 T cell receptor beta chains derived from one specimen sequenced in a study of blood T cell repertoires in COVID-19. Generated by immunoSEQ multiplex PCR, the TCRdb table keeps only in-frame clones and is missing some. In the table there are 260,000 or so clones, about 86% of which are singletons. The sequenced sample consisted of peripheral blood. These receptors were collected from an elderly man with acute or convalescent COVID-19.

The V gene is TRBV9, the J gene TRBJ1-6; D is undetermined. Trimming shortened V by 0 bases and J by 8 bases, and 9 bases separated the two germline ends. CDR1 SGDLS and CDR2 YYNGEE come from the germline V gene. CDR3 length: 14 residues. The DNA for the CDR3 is TGTGCCAGCAGCGTAGTCCCGGAGCATTCACCCCTCCACTTT. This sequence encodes CASSVVPEHSPLHF. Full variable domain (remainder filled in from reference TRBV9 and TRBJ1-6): DSGVTQTPKHLITATGQRVTLRCSPRSGDLSVYWYQQSLDQGLQFLIQYYNGEERAKGNILERFSAQQFPDLHSELNLSSLELGDSALYFCASSVVPEHSPLHFGNGTRLTVT.

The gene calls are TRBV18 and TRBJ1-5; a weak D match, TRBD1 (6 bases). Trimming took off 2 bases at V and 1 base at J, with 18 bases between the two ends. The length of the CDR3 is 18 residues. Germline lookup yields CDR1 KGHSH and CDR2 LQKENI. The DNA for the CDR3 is TGTGCCAGCTCACCAGCCGCAGGGGTCGGGGAGAGCAATCAGCCCCAGCATTTT. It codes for CASSPAAGVGESNQPQHF.

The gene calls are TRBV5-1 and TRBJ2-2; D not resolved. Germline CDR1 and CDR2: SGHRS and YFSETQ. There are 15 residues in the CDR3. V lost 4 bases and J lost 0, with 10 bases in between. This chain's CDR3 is CASSARQANTGELFF. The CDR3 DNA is TGCGCCAGCAGCGCTCGCCAGGCGAACACCGGGGAGCTGTTTTTT.

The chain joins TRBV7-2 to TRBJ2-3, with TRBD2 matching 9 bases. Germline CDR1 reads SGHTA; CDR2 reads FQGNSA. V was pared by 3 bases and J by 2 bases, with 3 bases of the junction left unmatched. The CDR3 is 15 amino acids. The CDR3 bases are TGTGCCAGCAGCTTGAAGCGGGGGGTCACAGATACGCAGTATTTT. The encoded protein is CASSLKRGVTDTQYF. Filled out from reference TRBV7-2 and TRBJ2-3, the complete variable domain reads GAGVSQSPSNKVTEKGKDVELRCDPISGHTALYWYRQSLGQGLEFLIYFQGNSAPDKSGLPSDRFSAERTGGSVSTLTIQRTQQEDSAVYLCASSLKRGVTDTQYFGPGTRLTVL.

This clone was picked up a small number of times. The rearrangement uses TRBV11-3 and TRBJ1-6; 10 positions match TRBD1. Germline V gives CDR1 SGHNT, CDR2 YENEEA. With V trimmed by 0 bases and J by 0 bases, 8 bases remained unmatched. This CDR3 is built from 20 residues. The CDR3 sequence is CASSLDMRTGGFSYNSPLHF. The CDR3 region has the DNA TGTGCCAGCAGCTTAGATATGCGGACAGGGGGTTTCTCCTATAATTCACCCCTCCACTTT.

CDR3 sequence (DNA): TGCGCCAGCAGCTTGGGGGGACTAGCGGATTACAATGAGCAGTTCTTC. Residues: CASSLGGLADYNEQFF. The J gene is TRBJ2-1, the V gene TRBV5-1, with 11 positions matching TRBD2. The junction had 3 bases not matched to a gene; V was cut back by 0 bases and J by 4 bases. Germline CDR1 and CDR2: SGHRS and YFSETQ. The CDR3 is 16 amino acids.

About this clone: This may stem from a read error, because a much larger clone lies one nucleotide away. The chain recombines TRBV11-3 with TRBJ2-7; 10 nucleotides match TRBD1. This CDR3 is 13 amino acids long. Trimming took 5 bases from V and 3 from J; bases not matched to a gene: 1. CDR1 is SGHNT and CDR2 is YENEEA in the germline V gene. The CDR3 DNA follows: TGTGCCAGCAGCCGGGACAGGGGCTACGAGCAGTACTTC. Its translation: CASSRDRGYEQYF.